This TCR beta chain is drawn from a study of cytomegalovirus exposure and HLA in healthy donors. Study-wide points: As a later analysis revealed, most CMV-associated TCR beta chains appeared HLA-restricted. Differences between HLA loci emerged in a later analysis of TCR association rates, with DRB1 most and HLA-C fewest.

This CDR3 is 16 amino acids long. V trimming: 4 bases; J trimming: 0 bases; junction bases outside the gene matches: 1. CDR1 SGHRS and CDR2 YFSETQ come from the germline V gene. Worth noting for this clone: Its matching antigen is unknown.

This PCR relied on a set of 60 Vbeta primers and 13 Jbeta primers. Clones were sequenced by immunoSEQ multiplex PCR, and TCRdb holds only the in-frame ones, with some missing. The sample shows roughly 180,000 clones, approximately 80% of them seen only once. The source of this sequence is a male donor in good health and CMV-seronegative. Sample: PBMCs. The V and J genes are TRBV5-1 and TRBJ2-2, with TRBD2 matching 12 bases. For the CDR3, the DNA is TGCGCCAGCAGCCCTAGCGGGGGGGCGAACACCGGGGAGCTGTTTTTT. Translated, it gives CASSPSGGANTGELFF.